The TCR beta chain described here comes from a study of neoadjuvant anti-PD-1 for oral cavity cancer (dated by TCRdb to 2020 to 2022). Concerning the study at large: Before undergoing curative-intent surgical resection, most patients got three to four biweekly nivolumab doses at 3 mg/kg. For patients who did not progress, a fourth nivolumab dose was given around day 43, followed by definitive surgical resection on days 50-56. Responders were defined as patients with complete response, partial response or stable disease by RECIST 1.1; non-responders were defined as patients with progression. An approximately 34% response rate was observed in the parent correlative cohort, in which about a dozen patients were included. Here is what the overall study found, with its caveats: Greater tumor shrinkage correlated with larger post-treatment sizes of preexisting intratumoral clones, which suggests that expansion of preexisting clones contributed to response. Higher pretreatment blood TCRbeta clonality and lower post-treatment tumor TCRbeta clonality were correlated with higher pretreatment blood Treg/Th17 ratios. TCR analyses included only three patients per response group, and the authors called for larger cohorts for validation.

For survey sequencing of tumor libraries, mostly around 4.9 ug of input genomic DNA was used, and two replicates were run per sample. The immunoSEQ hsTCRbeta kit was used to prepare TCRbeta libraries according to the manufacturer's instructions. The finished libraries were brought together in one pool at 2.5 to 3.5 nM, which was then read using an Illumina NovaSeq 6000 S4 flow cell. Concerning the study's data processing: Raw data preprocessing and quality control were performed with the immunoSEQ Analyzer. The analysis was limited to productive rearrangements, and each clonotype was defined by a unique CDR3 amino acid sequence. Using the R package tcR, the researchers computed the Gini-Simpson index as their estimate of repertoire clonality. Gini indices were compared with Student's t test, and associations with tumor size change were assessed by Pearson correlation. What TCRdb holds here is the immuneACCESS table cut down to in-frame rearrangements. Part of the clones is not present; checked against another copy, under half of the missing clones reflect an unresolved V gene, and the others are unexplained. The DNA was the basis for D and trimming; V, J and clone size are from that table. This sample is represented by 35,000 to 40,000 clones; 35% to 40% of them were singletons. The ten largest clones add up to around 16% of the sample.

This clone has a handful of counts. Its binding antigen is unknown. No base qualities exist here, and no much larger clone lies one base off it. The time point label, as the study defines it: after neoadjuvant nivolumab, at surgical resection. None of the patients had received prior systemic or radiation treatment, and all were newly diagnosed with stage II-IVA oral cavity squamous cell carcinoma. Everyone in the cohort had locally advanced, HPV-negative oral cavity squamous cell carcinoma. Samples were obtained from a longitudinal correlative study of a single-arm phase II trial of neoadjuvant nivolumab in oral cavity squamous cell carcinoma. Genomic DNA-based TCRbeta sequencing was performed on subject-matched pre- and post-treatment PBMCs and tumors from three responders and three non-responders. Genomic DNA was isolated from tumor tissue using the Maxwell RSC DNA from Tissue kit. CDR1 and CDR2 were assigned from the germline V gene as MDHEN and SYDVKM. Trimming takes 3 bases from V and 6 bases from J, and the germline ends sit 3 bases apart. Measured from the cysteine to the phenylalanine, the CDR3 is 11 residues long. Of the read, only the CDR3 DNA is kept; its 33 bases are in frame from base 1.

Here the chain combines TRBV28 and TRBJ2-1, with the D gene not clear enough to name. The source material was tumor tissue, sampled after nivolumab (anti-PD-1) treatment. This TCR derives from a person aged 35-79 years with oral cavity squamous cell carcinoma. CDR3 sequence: CASSFVNEQFF. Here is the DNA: TGTGCCAGCAGTTTTGTCAATGAGCAGTTCTTC. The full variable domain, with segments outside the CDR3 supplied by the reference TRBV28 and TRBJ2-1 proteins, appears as DVKVTQSSRYLVKRTGEKVFLECVQDMDHENMFWYRQDPGLGLRLIYFSYDVKMKEKGDIPEGYSVSREKKERFSLILESASTNQTSMYLCASSFVNEQFFGPGTRLTVL.